The 23 T cell receptor beta chains below were found in one sample sequenced in a study of blood T cells in healthy people across ages. Using a J-beta primer mix together with a sample-barcoded 5' primer, a second PCR was run for roughly 6 to 12 cycles. TCRdb used MiXCR to reprocess the 5' RACE reads, holding one entry per CDR3 protein. The sample consists of 790,000 or so distinct CDR3 sequences, about 61% of them appearing once. The specimen was blood. The source of these receptors is a man between 40 and 49 years old in good health.

CDR3 bases: TGTGCCAGCAGGCAAACTTTCTACGAGCAGTACTTC. It codes for CASRQTFYEQYF. The rearrangement joins TRBV2 to TRBJ2-7; no definite D call. The CDR3 contains 12 residues. Germline V gene data show CDR1 as SNHLY and CDR2 as FYNNEI. V lost 6 bases to trimming and J lost 3 bases, with 9 bases between them.

V is TRBV7-3 and J is TRBJ2-3; the match to TRBD1 covers 7 bases. Germline V gives CDR1 SGHTA, CDR2 FQGTGA. J gave up 3 bases and V 2 bases, and 17 bases lay outside the gene matches. This CDR3 comprises 19 residues. DNA for the CDR3: TGTGCCAGCAGCTTAGCCCATCCCATAGCAGGGGGTGAGACAGATACGCAGTATTTT. Its protein product is CASSLAHPIAGGETDTQYF.

V and J are TRBV11-1 and TRBJ2-7, with D tentatively TRBD2 (6 bases). The CDR3 covers 14 residues. Trimming left V 2 bases short and J 6 bases short, with 14 bases between. CDR1 SGHAT and CDR2 FQDESV come from the germline V gene (reference sequence). The CDR3 loop is CASSLSPVGGEQYF. The CDR3 DNA follows: TGTGCCAGCAGCTTAAGCCCGGTGGGAGGCGAGCAGTACTTC.

This clonotype occurred a few times. The chain couples TRBV6-5 to TRBJ1-4; D remains ambiguous. V lost 6 bases and J lost 4, with 18 bases in between. There are 16 residues in the CDR3. Germline CDR1 reads MNHEY; CDR2 reads SVGAGI. CDR3: CASRTQAGDDNEKLFF. In nucleotides, the CDR3 is TGTGCCAGCAGAACGCAAGCGGGCGACGATAATGAAAAACTGTTTTTT.

This clonotype has a handful of counts. This sequence joins TRBV29-1 and TRBJ2-1; TRBD2 matches at 7 bases. The junction had 9 bases not matched to a gene; V was cut back by 6 bases and J by 4 bases. CDR1 and CDR2 from the germline V gene are SQVTM and ANQGSEA. The CDR3 consists of 14 residues. The CDR3 region has the DNA TGCAGCGTAGTGGGACCGGGACTATACAATGAGCAGTTCTTC. Protein sequence: CSVVGPGLYNEQFF.

In its sample, this clonotype was seen a few times. The chain combines TRBV6-2 or TRBV6-3 with TRBJ2-3; 9 nucleotides agree with TRBD1. CDR1 is MNHEY and CDR2 is SVGEGT in the germline V gene. The V segment lost 6 bases and the J segment 0 bases; nucleotides outside the gene matches: 7. This CDR3 has 16 residues. The CDR3 DNA sequence: TGTGCCAGCAGGCCCTCCGGACAGGGGAGCACAGATACGCAGTATTTT. Translation: CASRPSGQGSTDTQYF.

V gene TRBV7-2 combines with J gene TRBJ1-4, with D possibly being TRBD1 (5 bases). Germline CDR1 and CDR2: SGHTA and FQGNSA. Trimming left V 5 bases short and J 8 bases short, with 12 bases between. The CDR3 contains 13 residues. The CDR3 nucleotides are TGTGCCAGCAGCGCGACAGTGAAGGAAAAACTGTTTTTT. This translates into CASSATVKEKLFF.

This clonotype was found once. The rearrangement links TRBV11-2 to TRBJ2-1; D possibly corresponds to TRBD2 (6 bases). Trimming stripped 5 bases from V and 10 bases from J, with 18 bases between. The V gene's germline CDR1 is SGHAT and CDR2 FQNNGV. This CDR3 spans 14 amino acids. The CDR3 spells CASSRSSGESEQFF. In DNA, the CDR3 is TGTGCCAGCAGCCGTAGTTCGGGAGAAAGCGAGCAGTTCTTC.

The V call is TRBV4-2, the J call TRBJ2-1; 10 nucleotides line up with TRBD2. Germline CDR1 reads LGHNA; CDR2 reads YNFKEQ. Trimming cost V 5 bases and J 6 bases; bases outside gene matches: 7. The CDR3 is made up of 15 amino acids. The CDR3 protein is CASSEAGGPFNEQFF. CDR3 DNA: TGTGCCAGCAGCGAAGCGGGGGGGCCTTTCAATGAGCAGTTCTTC.

The genes are TRBV3-1 and TRBJ2-3; possibly TRBD1 for D (6 bases). V lost 4 bases and J lost 2, with 13 bases in between. The CDR3 length is 15 residues. Per the germline V gene, CDR1 is LGHDT and CDR2 is YNNKEL (reference sequence). CDR3 bases: TGTGCCAGCAGCCTGGACAGACGATTCACAGATACGCAGTATTTT. Translation: CASSLDRRFTDTQYF.

Points on this clonotype: A much larger clone differs by one base, so this may be a read error. The chain links TRBV6-5 to TRBJ2-1; possible D gene TRBD1, 6 bases. The closer fit of TRBJ2-7 to the DNA end suggests the J call may be wrong. Germline CDR1 reads MNHEY; CDR2 reads SVGAGI. The CDR3 totals 16 residues. The CDR3 spells CASSYLRGGSYNEQYF. CDR3 DNA: TGTGCCAGCAGTTACCTACGAGGGGGATCCTACAATGAGCAGTACTTC.

This clonotype was counted ten times or more. The chain couples TRBV29-1 to TRBJ2-5; 9 bases are shared with TRBD1. V was clipped by 5 bases and J by 2 bases; unmatched bases: 3. The CDR3 is made up of 13 amino acids. CDR1 SQVTM and CDR2 ANQGSEA come from the germline V gene. This CDR3 reads CSVRDRVQETQYF. The CDR3 nucleotides read TGCAGCGTTCGGGACAGGGTTCAAGAGACCCAGTACTTC. The variable domain in full, with the rest retrieved from reference TRBV29-1 and TRBJ2-5, is SAVISQKPSRDICQRGTSLTIQCQVDSQVTMMFWYRQQPGQSLTLIATANQGSEATYESGFVIDKFPISRPNLTFSTLTVSNMSPEDSSIYLCSVRDRVQETQYFGPGTRLLVL.

This rearrangement joins TRBV14 to TRBJ2-3; 7 positions agree with TRBD2. The CDR3 covers 13 residues. V dropped 5 bases and J dropped 12; count of bases not matched to a gene: 11. Germline CDR1 reads SGHDN; CDR2 reads FVKESK. For the CDR3, the DNA is TGTGCCAGCAGCTTCTCAGGGCGGGGGAACCAGTATTTT. It yields the protein CASSFSGRGNQYF. Variable domain in full (rest from reference TRBV14 and TRBJ2-3): EAGVTQFPSHSVIEKGQTVTLRCDPISGHDNLYWYRRVMGKEIKFLLHFVKESKQDESGMPNNRFLAERTGGTYSTLKVQPAELEDSGVYFCASSFSGRGNQYFGPGTRLTVL.

This clonotype was counted a single time. This rearrangement joins TRBV20-1 to TRBJ2-7; either TRBD1 or TRBD2 may supply D (5 bases each). This CDR3 comprises 13 residues. V was cut by 4 bases and J by 5 bases, with 15 bases left in between. Germline CDR1 is DFQATT and CDR2 is SNEGSKA (reference sequence). This CDR3 reads CSAIPGTEDEQYF. In DNA form, the CDR3 reads TGCAGTGCTATACCTGGGACGGAGGACGAGCAGTACTTC.

The genes are TRBV29-1 and TRBJ2-3, with 8 nucleotides matching TRBD1. Germline V lookup: CDR1 SQVTM, CDR2 ANQGSEA. The V gene end was trimmed by 3 bases and the J gene end by 3 bases; junction bases not matched to a gene: 14. This CDR3 region has 17 residues. The CDR3 DNA reads as TGCAGCGTTGAGGGGGCCGGAACAGGGGGTGGGACAGATACGCAGTATTTT. It yields the protein CSVEGAGTGGGTDTQYF.

The rearrangement links TRBV29-1 to TRBJ2-7, with D possibly TRBD1 on 5 matching bases. V was cut by 6 bases and J by 6 bases, with 15 bases left in between. This CDR3 comprises 12 residues. Germline CDR1 reads SQVTM; CDR2 reads ANQGSEA. Here the CDR3 reads CSVKGQVSEQYF. In DNA, the CDR3 is TGCAGCGTCAAGGGGCAGGTCTCCGAGCAGTACTTC.

This clonotype has only a few counts. The gene calls are TRBV28 and TRBJ2-4, with 11 bases that match TRBD1. After removal of 2 bases from V and 7 bases from J, the junction contained 1 base not matched to a gene. Germline V gene lookup returns CDR1 MDHEN and CDR2 SYDVKM. The CDR3 contains 14 residues. The CDR3 nucleotides read TGTGCCAGCAGTTTAGGGACAGGGGGTAACATTCAGTACTTC. It translates to CASSLGTGGNIQYF.

This chain links TRBV6-1 with TRBJ1-1; D not certain. The V and J ends lost 0 bases and 3 bases respectively, with 8 bases between them. From germline, CDR1 is MNHNS and CDR2 SASEGT. The CDR3 length is 14 residues. CDR3 protein: CASSEALPDTEAFF. As DNA, the CDR3 is TGTGCCAGCAGTGAAGCCCTCCCCGACACTGAAGCTTTCTTT.

This chain joins TRBV4-1 and TRBJ1-5; perhaps TRBD1 as D (6 bases). This CDR3 has 19 residues. Trimming removed 0 bases from V and 3 bases from J, with 21 bases in between. CDR1 is MGHRA and CDR2 is YSYEKL in the germline V gene. The CDR3: CASSQDLPESDRVNQPQHF. CDR3 in DNA: TGCGCCAGCAGCCAAGATCTGCCCGAATCGGACAGAGTCAATCAGCCCCAGCATTTT.

This clonotype came up many times. The chain is built from TRBV13 and TRBJ2-5; D is unresolved. The CDR3 has 13 residues. V was pared by 5 bases and J by 4 bases, with 11 bases between. Germline CDR1 reads PRHDT; CDR2 reads FYEKMQ (reference sequence). CDR3 loop: CASSASRAETQYF. For the CDR3, the DNA is TGTGCCAGCAGCGCTTCAAGGGCAGAGACCCAGTACTTC.

The chain couples TRBV4-2 to TRBJ2-7; D might be TRBD1 (5 bases). The CDR3 runs 15 residues. The ends were cut back, 4 bases at V and 6 bases at J, with 19 bases in the middle. Germline V gene lookup returns CDR1 LGHNA and CDR2 YNFKEQ. This chain's CDR3 is CASSPSVSGLTEQYF. The CDR3 DNA sequence: TGTGCCAGCAGCCCATCCGTGTCAGGGTTAACCGAGCAGTACTTC.

Of note for this clonotype: A clone one base away is much larger, so this may be a read error. The chain combines TRBV12-3 or TRBV12-4 with TRBJ2-1; a weak D match, TRBD1 (6 bases). Trimming took off 6 bases at V and 10 bases at J, with 16 bases between the two ends. The CDR3 is 13 residues long. The CDR3 DNA follows: TGTGCCAGCAGCCAAACTACAGGGAGCGAGCAGTTCTTC. It translates to CASSQTTGSEQFF.

The chain couples TRBV9 to TRBJ2-5; 9 bases are shared with TRBD2. The CDR3 covers 15 residues. The V segment lost 6 bases and the J segment 2 bases; nucleotides outside the gene matches: 8. Germline assignment: CDR1 SGDLS and CDR2 YYNGEE. This chain's CDR3 is CASTTDSGGQETQYF. The DNA of the CDR3 is TGTGCCAGCACCACAGATAGCGGGGGACAAGAGACCCAGTACTTC. Complete variable domain (other parts from reference TRBV9 and TRBJ2-5): DSGVTQTPKHLITATGQRVTLRCSPRSGDLSVYWYQQSLDQGLQFLIQYYNGEERAKGNILERFSAQQFPDLHSELNLSSLELGDSALYFCASTTDSGGQETQYFGPGTRLLVL.